The sequence of this TCR beta chain was determined in a study of T-cell reconstitution after alpha-beta-depleted transplantation in children. Overall study findings and caveats: The study reportedly traced alpha-beta T cells about two months after transplant to several hundred expanded graft clones. One year post-transplant, T-cell counts and diversity were largely derived from T cells produced anew. At day 60, the high TCRbeta diversity found in some patients originated from recipient T cells and thymic progenitors that had survived.

The library targeted TCRbeta and was prepared with unique molecular identifiers. A single record per CDR3 protein comes from TCRdb applying MiXCR to the PCR reads. The sample holds hundreds of thousands of distinct CDR3 sequences, approximately 15% seen once. In its sample, this clonotype was seen a few times. The antigen is not known. The source is a male patient under 18 who had a stem cell transplant for acute lymphoblastic leukemia, so the T cells may come from the graft donor. The sample consisted of PBMCs, mostly from graft donor cells, taken 360 days after TCRalphabeta/CD19-depleted stem cell transplant.

The CDR3 sequence: CASSSYANQGEQYF. The CDR3 nucleotides read TGCGCCAGCAGCTCATACGCGAACCAGGGAGAGCAGTACTTC. J is TRBJ2-7 and V is TRBV5-1, with a weak D call TRBD1 (5 bases). The CDR3 is made up of 14 amino acids. With 3 bases removed from V and 7 bases from J, the gap between germline ends came to 17 bases. The germline V gene has CDR1 SGHRS and CDR2 YFSETQ.